The entry below gives a single TCR beta chain sequence along with its context. The sample is drawn from a study of blood T cell repertoires in COVID-19. As for the study in general: The United States, Italy and Spain provided the acute and convalescent COVID-19 samples. The cDNA or gDNA used as material had been derived from T cells, B-cell-depleted T cells, or PBMCs.

The table came from immunoSEQ multiplex PCR; TCRdb's copy has only in-frame clones and leaves some out. The sample comprises approximately 210,000 clones, 85% to 90% of which are singletons, and about 15% rests with the top ten. Participants were aged roughly 18 to 89 years from around 26 US areas. Participants' reported clinical history set cohort assignment. The CDR3 length is 16 residues. Trimming at V came to 7 bases and at J to 2 bases, leaving 8 bases not matched to a gene. The germline gives CDR1 LNHDA, CDR2 SQIVND (reference sequence). Input material: PBMCs or T cells enriched from blood (not recorded which). The source of this sequence is a woman between 50 and 59 years old with acute COVID-19. The chain joins TRBV19 to TRBJ2-6; 7 nucleotides line up with TRBD1. The CDR3 DNA sequence: TGTGCCAGTAAGGGGGCATATAATACTGGGGCCAACGTCCTGACTTTC. Amino acids: CASKGAYNTGANVLTF.